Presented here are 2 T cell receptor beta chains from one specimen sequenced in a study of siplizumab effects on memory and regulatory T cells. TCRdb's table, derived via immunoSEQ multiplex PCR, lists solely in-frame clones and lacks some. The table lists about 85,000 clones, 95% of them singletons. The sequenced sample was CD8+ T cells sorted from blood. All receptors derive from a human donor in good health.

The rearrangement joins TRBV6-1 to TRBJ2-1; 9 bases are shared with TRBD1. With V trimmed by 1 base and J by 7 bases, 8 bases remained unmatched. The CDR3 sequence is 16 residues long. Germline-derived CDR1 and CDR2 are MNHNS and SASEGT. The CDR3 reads CASSEGLGQGRNEQFF. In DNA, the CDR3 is TGTGCCAGCAGTGAAGGCTTGGGACAGGGTAGGAATGAGCAGTTCTTC.

CDR3 nucleotide sequence: TGCAGTGCTAGGCATAATGAGCAGTTCTTC. This encodes CSARHNEQFF. The gene calls are TRBV20-1 and TRBJ2-1; D unresolved. CDR3 length equals 10 residues. Per germline, CDR1 DFQATT and CDR2 SNEGSKA (reference sequence). V was pared by 3 bases and J by 7 bases, with 4 bases between.